This T cell receptor beta chain is drawn from a study of cytomegalovirus exposure and HLA in healthy donors. Study-wide points: There were reportedly fewer N-insertions in an Asian-associated ancestry cluster than the roughly 610-donor mean, in a later analysis. As a later analysis revealed, the rate of TCR association differed by HLA locus, with DRB1 most and HLA-C fewest. In an earlier analysis, most TCR beta V segments were productive about 87% or about 30% of the time. In vitro, three CMV-associated chains proved specific for CMV antigens.

The PCR had 60 Vbeta and 13 Jbeta primers. Profiled with immunoSEQ multiplex PCR; TCRdb holds only in-frame clones, not every one. The repertoire consists of 95,000 to 100,000 clones, with 60% to 85% occurring once and the leading ten covering 10%. Points on this clone: Its antigen is as yet unknown.

Germline V gene data show CDR1 as KGHSH and CDR2 as LQKENI. This CDR3 comprises 13 residues. The germline V and J ends were trimmed by 0 bases and 7 bases, with 10 bases remaining between them. Sequencing used PBMCs. This sequence was found in a man in his fifties or sixties in good health and CMV-seronegative. The rearrangement joins TRBV18 to TRBJ2-7; D call uncertain. CDR3 DNA sequence: TGTGCCAGCTCACCACCTACTCCGAAGGAGCAGTACTTC. It specifies CASSPPTPKEQYF.